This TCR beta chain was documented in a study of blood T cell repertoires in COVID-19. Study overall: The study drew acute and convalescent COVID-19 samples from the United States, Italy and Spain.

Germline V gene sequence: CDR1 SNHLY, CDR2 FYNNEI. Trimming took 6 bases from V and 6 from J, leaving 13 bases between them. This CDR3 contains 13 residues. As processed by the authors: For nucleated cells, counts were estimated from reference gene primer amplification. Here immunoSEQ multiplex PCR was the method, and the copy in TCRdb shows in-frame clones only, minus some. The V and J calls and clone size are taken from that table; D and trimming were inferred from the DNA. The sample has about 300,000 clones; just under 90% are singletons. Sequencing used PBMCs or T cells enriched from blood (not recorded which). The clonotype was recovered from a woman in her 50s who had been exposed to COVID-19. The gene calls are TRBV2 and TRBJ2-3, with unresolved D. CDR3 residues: CASSLSVDDTQYF. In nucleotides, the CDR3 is TGTGCCAGCAGCTTGAGTGTAGATGATACGCAGTATTTT.